The present entry profiles one T cell receptor (beta chain) with its context. Its target is not known. Sequenced by immunoSEQ multiplex PCR; TCRdb stores in-frame clones only, minus some. In the table there are about 190,000 clones, approximately 91% of which are singletons. This entry is derived from a study of T cell responses to AZD1222 COVID-19 vaccine. Overall study findings and caveats: Spike-specific TCRs gained breadth and depth after people received two AZD1222 doses. Sampled repertoires all dated from after the peak T cell response. Females outnumbered males among donors, who were mostly white British; clonal diversity was possibly underestimated. Spike was spanned by vaccine-associated CD4 TCRs, with dominance at 160-218 and 743-854.

This CDR3 is 13 amino acids long. The V and J ends lost 4 bases and 6 bases, in that order; junction bases with no gene match: 4. Germline CDR1 SGHDT, CDR2 YYEEEE. The input for sequencing was peripheral blood, taken on day 0 of AZD1222 vaccination. The TCR sequence derives from an adult in good health. The chain couples TRBV5-6 to TRBJ2-5; 9 nucleotides line up with TRBD2. The DNA of the CDR3 is TGTGCCAGCAGCACTGGACTAGCGCAGACCCAGTACTTC. Translating gives CASSTGLAQTQYF.